This is a list of T cell receptor beta chains from one sample in a study of technical replicates of blood from a few donors. Profiling relied on immunoSEQ multiplex PCR, and the TCRdb table lists in-frame clones only, not all of them. The sample carries 60,000 or so clones, just under 90% recorded once. The material sequenced was PBMCs. These receptors all stem from a human donor in good health. Some clones in this sample may be carry-over from other donors' samples. The CDR3 runs from the conserved cysteine through the conserved F or W. Each record gives: J gene, D gene, V gene, clone size, CDR3 protein, CDR3 DNA. D genes are given only for firm matches. Only part of the rows carry a size: once, few, many, or a class if the clone is expanded.

>TRBJ2-1|.|TRBV30|.
CAWSGLAHNEQFF
TGTGCCTGGAGTGGGCTAGCCCACAATGAGCAGTTCTTC
>TRBJ2-1|TRBD2|TRBV15|.
CATSRGQREPIEQFF
TGTGCCACCAGCAGAGGACAGCGGGAGCCCATTGAGCAGTTCTTC
>TRBJ1-2|TRBD1|TRBV6-4|.
CASSDSTGGGYTF
TGTGCCAGCAGTGACTCGACAGGGGGCGGCTACACCTTC
>TRBJ2-3|TRBD1|TRBV4-2|.
CASSQDYTTGAIDTQYF
TGTGCCAGCAGCCAAGATTATACGACAGGGGCGATAGATACGCAGTATTTT
>TRBJ2-7|.|TRBV5-1|.
CASSFGRAPKLEQYF
TGCGCCAGCAGCTTTGGGCGGGCCCCGAAACTGGAGCAGTACTTC
>TRBJ1-1|TRBD1|TRBV25-1|.
CASSPIGRGDTEAFF
TGTGCCAGCAGTCCAATCGGCAGGGGGGACACTGAAGCTTTCTTT
>TRBJ2-2|TRBD1|TRBV7-3|.
CASSGTGGTGELFF
TGTGCCAGCAGCGGGACAGGGGGCACCGGGGAGCTGTTTTTT
>TRBJ2-3|.|TRBV7-2|.
CASTPFAAVHF
TGTGCCAGCACGCCGTTTGCTGCGGTTCATTTT
>TRBJ1-2|.|TRBV6-1|.
CASSVRVVNYGYTF
TGTGCCAGCAGTGTCAGGGTCGTCAACTATGGCTACACCTTC
>TRBJ1-1|TRBD1|TRBV2|.
CASRRGQGITEAFF
TGTGCCAGCAGGAGGGGACAGGGGATCACTGAAGCTTTCTTT
>TRBJ2-3|TRBD2|TRBV10-3|.
CAISAPIGRELHDTQYF
TGTGCCATCAGTGCCCCCATCGGGCGGGAGCTGCATGATACGCAGTATTTT
>TRBJ2-7|TRBD1|TRBV5-1|.
CASTTGEASYEQYF
TGCGCCAGCACGACAGGGGAAGCCTCCTACGAGCAGTACTTC
>TRBJ2-1|TRBD2|TRBV4-3|.
CASSQDLGLANLNEQFF
TGCGCCAGCAGCCAAGATCTTGGACTAGCGAACCTCAATGAGCAGTTCTTC
>TRBJ1-1|.|TRBV6-1|.
CASRVGEWAFF
TGTGCCAGCAGGGTCGGAGAGTGGGCTTTCTTT
>TRBJ1-4|TRBD1|TRBV2|.
CASSGDRGWEKLFF
TGTGCCAGCAGCGGGGACAGGGGGTGGGAAAAACTGTTTTTT
>TRBJ1-1|.|TRBV27|few
CASSTTGTEAFF
TGTGCCAGCAGCACTACAGGGACTGAAGCTTTCTTT
>TRBJ2-4|.|TRBV9|.
CASSPRGGGAHIQYF
TGTGCCAGCAGCCCCCGTGGGGGGGGCGCGCACATTCAGTACTTC
>TRBJ2-7|TRBD1|TRBV5-1|.
CASSLAGRAGGYEQYF
TGCGCCAGCAGCTTGGCCGGGCGGGCAGGGGGCTACGAGCAGTACTTC
>TRBJ2-5|TRBD2|TRBV2|.
CASSEVASGDWELQETQYF
TGTGCCAGCAGTGAGGTGGCTAGCGGGGACTGGGAACTCCAAGAGACCCAGTACTTC
>TRBJ2-5|TRBD1|TRBV5-4|.
CASSWDRAVLEAQYF
TGTGCCAGCAGCTGGGACAGGGCCGTCCTGGAGGCCCAGTACTTC
>TRBJ1-1|.|TRBV7-6|few
CASSLVQASAMNTEAFF
TGTGCCAGCAGCTTAGTACAGGCCTCGGCCATGAACACTGAAGCTTTCTTT
>TRBJ2-3|.|TRBV7-3|.
CASSLLPQDTQYF
TGTGCCAGCAGCTTATTGCCACAGGATACGCAGTATTTT
>TRBJ1-6|TRBD1|TRBV9|.
CASSVDWRGQYSPLHF
TGTGCCAGCAGCGTAGATTGGAGGGGGCAATATTCACCCCTCCACTTT
>TRBJ2-3|TRBD2|TRBV7-2|.
CASSSVSRGENTQYF
TGTGCCAGCAGCTCAGTTTCGCGGGGGGAAAATACGCAGTATTTT
>TRBJ2-2|.|TRBV4-2|once
CASSQEELAGGELFF
TGTGCCAGCAGCCAAGAAGAACTAGCCGGCGGGGAGCTGTTTTTT
>TRBJ1-6|.|TRBV18|.
CASSPLELTPALSLHF
TGTGCCAGCTCTCCATTAGAACTTACTCCCGCCTTAAGCCTCCACTTT
>TRBJ1-3|.|TRBV2|.
CASVGFSSGNTIYF
TGTGCCAGCGTCGGTTTTAGCTCTGGAAACACCATATATTTT
>TRBJ2-3|TRBD1|TRBV5-1|few
CASSSDRANVDTQYF
TGCGCCAGCAGCTCCGACAGGGCGAATGTCGATACGCAGTATTTT
>TRBJ2-1|.|TRBV15|.
CATSRELRYNEQFF
TGTGCCACCAGCAGAGAACTACGGTACAATGAGCAGTTCTTC
>TRBJ2-1|TRBD2|TRBV18|.
CASSPRTSSYNEQFF
TGTGCCAGCTCACCCCGGACTAGCTCCTACAATGAGCAGTTCTTC
>TRBJ1-2|TRBD1|TRBV28|.
CASIRGGTGTYGYTF
TGTGCCAGCATCCGGGGGGGGACAGGGACCTATGGCTACACCTTC
>TRBJ2-5|TRBD2|TRBV2|.
CASSELGRGRETQYF
TGTGCCAGCAGTGAACTTGGGCGGGGGAGAGAGACCCAGTACTTC
>TRBJ1-3|.|TRBV27|.
CASSLNSRSGNTIYF
TGTGCCAGCAGTTTGAACAGCCGCTCTGGAAACACCATATATTTT
>TRBJ1-5|.|TRBV19|.
CASRGLDWGNQPQHF
TGTGCCAGTAGGGGGCTCGATTGGGGCAATCAGCCCCAGCATTTT
>TRBJ2-5|.|TRBV7-6|once
CASSPGPKPTQYF
TGTGCCAGCAGCCCCGGTCCCAAACCGACCCAGTACTTC
>TRBJ2-7|.|TRBV2|.
CASIGAYEQYF
TGTGCCAGCATCGGGGCCTACGAGCAGTACTTC
>TRBJ2-7|TRBD1|TRBV5-1|.
CASSLGQGNEQYF
TGCGCCAGCAGCTTGGGACAGGGGAACGAGCAGTACTTC
>TRBJ1-2|.|TRBV6-6|.
CASRPEGPNYGYTF
TGTGCCAGCAGGCCGGAGGGACCGAACTATGGCTACACCTTC